What follows are 8 T cell receptor beta chains derived from one specimen sequenced in a study of blood T cell repertoires in COVID-19. Sequenced by immunoSEQ multiplex PCR; TCRdb stores in-frame clones only, minus some. Of almost 250,000 clones in the sample, roughly 86% were seen once. The material sequenced was peripheral blood. The receptors shown here come from a woman aged 60-75 years who had recovered from COVID-19.

Note on this clone: One end of the junction is discordant with germline, which a read error may explain. The chain has TRBV5-1 and TRBJ1-2; no clear D gene. This CDR3 has 11 residues. The germline V gene has CDR1 SGHRS and CDR2 YFSETQ. The CDR3 DNA reads as TGCGCCAGCAGCCCGGGGTACCGCCAAGTTTTC. It yields the protein CASSPGYRQVF.

V is TRBV7-2 and J is TRBJ1-6, with 8 positions matching TRBD1. The germline V gene has CDR1 SGHTA and CDR2 FQGNSA. The CDR3 length is 15 residues. V shed 4 bases and J 8 bases; nucleotides not matched to a gene: 7. The CDR3: CASSSGQGAYSPLHF. In DNA, the CDR3 is TGTGCCAGCAGCTCCGGACAGGGTGCTTATTCACCCCTCCACTTT. Full variable domain (missing parts from reference TRBV7-2 and TRBJ1-6): GAGVSQSPSNKVTEKGKDVELRCDPISGHTALYWYRQSLGQGLEFLIYFQGNSAPDKSGLPSDRFSAERTGGSVSTLTIQRTQQEDSAVYLCASSSGQGAYSPLHFGNGTRLTVT.

V and J are TRBV27 and TRBJ2-3; possible D gene TRBD1, 6 bases. The CDR3 has 14 amino acids. CDR1 and CDR2 (germline): MNHEY, SMNVEV (reference sequence). Trimming shortened V by 3 bases and J by 0 bases, and 7 bases separated the two germline ends. The CDR3, as DNA: TGTGCCAGCAGTTTCGGACAGAGCACAGATACGCAGTATTTT. This gives the protein CASSFGQSTDTQYF.

The chain links TRBV14 to TRBJ2-7; no clear D. The CDR3 sequence is 15 residues long. Trimming took off 1 base at V and 4 bases at J, with 14 bases between the two ends. CDR1 SGHDN and CDR2 FVKESK come from the germline V gene. Here the CDR3 reads CASSQALAVHYEQYF. CDR3 nucleotide sequence: TGTGCCAGCAGCCAAGCTTTAGCAGTTCATTACGAGCAGTACTTC.

The J gene is TRBJ2-2, the V gene TRBV3-1 (or the pseudogene TRBV3-2), with D perhaps TRBD2 (6 bases). The length of the CDR3 is 15 residues. Trimming took off 4 bases at V and 0 bases at J, with 9 bases between the two ends. The germline gives CDR1 LGHDT, CDR2 YNNKEL (reference sequence). The CDR3: CASSPGSPNTGELFF. The CDR3 DNA is TGTGCCAGCAGCCCCGGGAGCCCGAACACCGGGGAGCTGTTTTTT.

The chain combines TRBV6-6 with TRBJ2-7, with D perhaps matching TRBD2 (5 bases). Germline-derived CDR1 and CDR2 are MNHNY and SVGAGI (reference sequence). The CDR3 totals 16 residues. Trimming removed 6 bases at V and 3 bases at J, with 21 bases between. The CDR3 DNA is TGTGCCAGCAGGGGAACAGCCGAGGGCCCCGACTACGAGCAGTACTTC. This translates into CASRGTAEGPDYEQYF.

The chain uses TRBV18 and TRBJ1-2, with TRBD1 as a possible D gene (5 bases). The CDR3 covers 14 residues. Trimming removed 1 base at V and 6 bases at J, with 12 bases between. CDR1 is KGHSH, CDR2 LQKENI, per germline. The CDR3 protein is CASSPLAGYDGYTF. The CDR3 DNA is TGTGCCAGCTCACCACTAGCAGGGTATGATGGCTACACCTTC. Full variable domain (rest looked up from reference TRBV18 and TRBJ1-2): NAGVMQNPRHLVRRRGQEARLRCSPMKGHSHVYWYRQLPEEGLKFMVYLQKENIIDESGMPKERFSAEFPKEGPSILRIQQVVRGDSAAYFCASSPLAGYDGYTFGSGTRLTVV.

The CDR3 reads CASSLTGTGGGSPLHF. The CDR3 nucleotides read TGTGCCAGCAGCTTAACGGGTACAGGCGGTGGTTCACCCCTCCACTTT. This rearrangement joins TRBV7-3 to TRBJ1-6; tentatively, D is TRBD1 (5 bases). The CDR3 consists of 16 residues. Trimming pared 0 bases from V and 9 bases from J, leaving 15 bases between. Germline CDR1 SGHTA, CDR2 FQGTGA.